This passage covers 24 T cell receptor beta chains from one sample sequenced in a study of blood T cell repertoires in COVID-19. Sequencing used immunoSEQ multiplex PCR; TCRdb keeps in-frame clones, though not all of them. Of 150,000 to 200,000 clones listed, approximately 83% were seen once; the top ten hold roughly 9%. The specimen was peripheral blood. These receptor sequences come from a woman older than 75 with active or convalescent COVID-19.

The V call is TRBV9, the J call TRBJ1-4; weak D call: TRBD1 (5 bases). Germline V lookup: CDR1 SGDLS, CDR2 YYNGEE. V shed 2 bases and J shed 7 bases, with 15 bases lying between them. The CDR3 spans 15 residues. The CDR3 DNA reads as TGTGCCAGCAGCGTGGAGGGGCGGTTCGGTGAAAAACTGTTTTTT. It specifies CASSVEGRFGEKLFF.

This clone has only one observation. This rearrangement joins TRBV4-3 to TRBJ2-2, with 7 positions matching TRBD1. Trimming took 0 bases from V and 1 from J; bases not matched to a gene: 2. CDR3 length equals 16 residues. Germline-derived CDR1 and CDR2 are LGHNA and YSLEER. CDR3 sequence reads: CASSQDGTVNTGELFF. In nucleotides, the CDR3 is TGCGCCAGCAGCCAAGATGGGACAGTGAACACCGGGGAGCTGTTTTTT.

This clone was observed once. The chain carries TRBV5-1 and TRBJ1-1; D is ambiguous. V lost 0 bases to trimming and J lost 1 base, with 4 bases between them. CDR3 length: 13 amino acids. The germline V gene has CDR1 SGHRS and CDR2 YFSETQ. CDR3 DNA sequence: TGCGCCAGCAGCTTGGGTAGGAACACTGAAGCTTTCTTT. Translation gives CASSLGRNTEAFF. Using reference TRBV5-1 and TRBJ1-1 for the parts outside the CDR3, the full variable domain is KAGVTQTPRYLIKTRGQQVTLSCSPISGHRSVSWYQQTPGQGLQFLFEYFSETQRNKGNFPGRFSGRQFSNSRSEMNVSTLELGDSALYLCASSLGRNTEAFFGQGTRLTVV.

CDR3 amino acids: CSVAGAAYEQYF. CDR3 nucleotide sequence: TGCAGCGTTGCAGGGGCCGCCTACGAGCAGTACTTC. V and J are TRBV29-1 and TRBJ2-7; maybe TRBD1 (6 bases). CDR1 SQVTM and CDR2 ANQGSEA come from the germline V gene. V was trimmed by 4 bases and J by 2 bases, leaving 9 bases between them. The CDR3 runs 12 residues.

The rearrangement joins TRBV6-5 to TRBJ2-5; D might be TRBD2 (6 bases). The CDR3 is 14 residues long. With 3 bases removed from V and 1 base from J, the gap between germline ends came to 9 bases. Germline V gene sequence: CDR1 MNHEY, CDR2 SVGAGI. DNA of the CDR3: TGTGCCAGCAGTTATAAGGGACTCCAAGAGACCCAGTACTTC. Amino acid sequence: CASSYKGLQETQYF.

This sequence joins TRBV2 and TRBJ2-7, with a possible D match to TRBD2 (6 bases). The germline V and J ends were trimmed by 10 bases and 0 bases, with 13 bases remaining between them. There are 13 residues in the CDR3. CDR1 is SNHLY and CDR2 is FYNNEI in the germline V gene. Written as DNA, the CDR3 is TGTGCCACTTGGAGGGCCGACTCCTACGAGCAGTACTTC. It translates to CATWRADSYEQYF.

This clone appeared once. This chain connects TRBV29-1 to TRBJ1-5; the D is unclear. This CDR3 comprises 11 residues. V was pared by 4 bases and J by 9 bases, with 10 bases between. Germline CDR1 SQVTM, CDR2 ANQGSEA. CDR3 sequence (DNA): TGCAGCGTTGGGGCCGATGGGCCCCAGCATTTT. Protein product: CSVGADGPQHF.

The chain couples TRBV12-3 or TRBV12-4 to TRBJ1-5; D not certain. The CDR3 is made up of 12 amino acids. Trimming stripped 6 bases from V and 7 bases from J, with 10 bases between. The CDR3 nucleotides are TGTGCCAGCAGCCCTGACTACCAGCCCCAGCATTTT. This translates into CASSPDYQPQHF.

The J gene is TRBJ2-5, the V gene TRBV3-1 (or the pseudogene TRBV3-2); 7 positions agree with TRBD1. Looked up from germline, CDR1 is LGHDT and CDR2 is YNNKEL (reference sequence). This CDR3 contains 15 residues. V lost 3 bases to trimming and J lost 5 bases; unmatched junction nucleotides: 9. The CDR3 reads CASSHPTGERETQYF. CDR3 in DNA: TGTGCCAGCAGCCACCCCACAGGGGAACGGGAGACCCAGTACTTC.

This clone was observed a single time. V is TRBV11-3 and J is TRBJ2-3; 11 bases are a match to TRBD2. V gave up 0 bases and J gave up 2 bases; unmatched junction bases: 4. This CDR3 has 17 residues. Per the germline V gene, CDR1 is SGHNT and CDR2 is YENEEA. CDR3 sequence reads: CASSLEGTSGYTDTQYF. DNA of the CDR3: TGTGCCAGCAGCTTAGAGGGGACTAGCGGTTACACAGATACGCAGTATTTT.

The chain couples TRBV15 to TRBJ2-5, with 8 bases that match TRBD1. Trimming removed 2 bases from V and 7 bases from J; junction bases left unmatched: 9. CDR3 size: 15 residues. In germline, CDR1 is LNHNV, CDR2 YYDKDF (reference sequence). This CDR3 reads CATSRPDRAGGTQYF. CDR3 DNA sequence: TGTGCCACCAGCAGACCGGACAGGGCCGGGGGGACCCAGTACTTC.

The chain is built from TRBV27 and TRBJ1-1; 8 nucleotides align to TRBD1. This CDR3 has 13 amino acids. V was pared by 5 bases and J by 8 bases, with 7 bases of the junction left unmatched. Germline-derived CDR1 and CDR2 are MNHEY and SMNVEV (reference sequence). CDR3 amino acids: CASSPGQGTEAFF. The DNA of the CDR3 is TGTGCCAGCAGTCCAGGACAGGGTACGGAAGCTTTCTTT.

This chain connects TRBV6-5 to TRBJ1-5, with TRBD1 identical over 9 bases. The V gene end was trimmed by 5 bases and the J gene end by 6 bases; junction bases not matched to a gene: 8. The CDR3 is 15 amino acids. Per germline, CDR1 MNHEY and CDR2 SVGAGI. The CDR3 region is CASSNTGGRGQPQHF. The CDR3 coding sequence is TGTGCCAGCAGTAATACAGGGGGCCGGGGTCAGCCCCAGCATTTT.

The chain uses TRBV24-1 and TRBJ1-2; 12 bases agree with TRBD1. V shed 3 bases, J shed 4 bases, and the junction held 14 bases outside the gene matches. CDR3 length equals 19 residues. CDR1 is KGHDR and CDR2 is SFDVKD in the germline V gene. The CDR3 sequence: CATSDPRDRGRRSPYGYTF. DNA for the CDR3: TGTGCCACCAGTGATCCCCGGGACAGGGGGCGCAGGTCTCCCTATGGCTACACCTTC.

The chain employs TRBV6-5 and TRBJ2-6, with TRBD1 identical over 7 bases. Looked up from germline, CDR1 is MNHEY and CDR2 is SVGAGI. Germline trimming cut 6 bases from V and 2 bases from J; bases unmatched to any gene: 4. CDR3 size: 15 residues. CDR3 amino acids: CASRGQSPGANVLTF. The DNA for the CDR3 is TGTGCCAGCAGGGGACAGAGCCCTGGGGCCAACGTCCTGACTTTC.

This chain uses TRBV3-1 (or the pseudogene TRBV3-2) with TRBJ1-2; TRBD1 matches 7 bases. The CDR3 totals 14 residues. Trimming removed 4 bases from V and 2 bases from J; junction bases left unmatched: 4. Germline V gene sequence: CDR1 LGHDT, CDR2 YNNKEL (reference sequence). The CDR3 loop is CASSPRQGNYGYTF. DNA for the CDR3: TGTGCCAGCAGCCCCCGACAGGGCAACTATGGCTACACCTTC.

In this sample, this clone turned up a few times. The genes are TRBV6-5 and TRBJ1-1, with TRBD1 identical over 10 bases. The CDR3 loop spans 14 amino acids. Germline assignment: CDR1 MNHEY and CDR2 SVGAGI. V lost 6 bases to trimming and J lost 3 bases; unmatched junction nucleotides: 4. CDR3 bases: TGTGCCAGCAGACGCGGGACAGGGGACACTGAAGCTTTCTTT. Translation gives CASRRGTGDTEAFF.

This clone was observed once. The V gene is TRBV5-1, the J gene TRBJ2-3; D may be TRBD2 (6 bases). The germline V and J ends were trimmed by 4 bases and 1 base, with 19 bases remaining between them. The germline gives CDR1 SGHRS, CDR2 YFSETQ. CDR3 length: 17 residues. CDR3 bases: TGCGCCAGCAGCGTGGGCATAAGCGGGTTCCGCACAGATACGCAGTATTTT. Translation: CASSVGISGFRTDTQYF.

This chain connects TRBV29-1 to TRBJ2-7; no reliable D call. Germline V gives CDR1 SQVTM, CDR2 ANQGSEA. CDR3 length: 13 amino acids. Trimming took off 4 bases at V and 2 bases at J, with 12 bases between the two ends. The CDR3: CSVVRPFTYEQYF. CDR3 in DNA: TGCAGCGTTGTGAGGCCTTTTACCTACGAGCAGTACTTC.

This sequence joins TRBV6-6 and TRBJ1-2, with a tentative D call TRBD1 (6 bases). Looked up from germline, CDR1 is MNHNY and CDR2 is SVGAGI (reference sequence). CDR3 length: 14 residues. The V end lost 4 bases, the J end lost 8 bases, and 17 bases lay between the germline ends. This CDR3 reads CASSFTPDRRGYTF. Here the CDR3 DNA reads TGTGCCAGCAGTTTCACCCCGGACAGAAGGGGCTACACCTTC.

This clone has more than one count but fewer than ten. V usage is TRBV7-3 and J usage is TRBJ2-2, with 8 bases that match TRBD1. This CDR3 is 15 amino acids long. Germline CDR1 SGHTA, CDR2 FQGTGA. V lost 4 bases to trimming and J lost 5 bases; unmatched junction nucleotides: 6. The CDR3 here is CASSSGQGGTGELFF. CDR3 coding DNA: TGTGCCAGCAGCTCAGGACAGGGTGGGACCGGGGAGCTGTTTTTT.

The chain joins TRBV27 to TRBJ1-1; the D gene is possibly TRBD1 (5 bases). V lost 5 bases to trimming and J lost 1 base, with 14 bases between them. CDR3 length: 15 residues. Germline lookup yields CDR1 MNHEY and CDR2 SMNVEV (reference sequence). Here the CDR3 reads CASSPLWQGNTEAFF. CDR3 DNA: TGTGCCAGCAGTCCCCTGTGGCAGGGGAACACTGAAGCTTTCTTT.

The gene calls are TRBV5-5 and TRBJ1-6; weak D call: TRBD1 (5 bases). Germline assignment: CDR1 SGHKS and CDR2 YYEKEE (reference sequence). This CDR3 spans 15 amino acids. The ends were cut back, 2 bases at V and 10 bases at J, with 16 bases in the middle. DNA for the CDR3: TGTGCCAGCAGCTTCCTGGGGGGAAAGGACTCACCCCTCCACTTT. Amino acids: CASSFLGGKDSPLHF.

This chain joins TRBV9 and TRBJ2-5; D is perhaps TRBD1 (6 bases). V lost 2 bases and J lost 2, with 13 bases in between. The germline V gene encodes CDR1 SGDLS and CDR2 YYNGEE. The CDR3 length is 15 residues. The CDR3 DNA reads TGTGCCAGCAGCGTTTCTCCGGGACAACAAGAGACCCAGTACTTC. This codes for CASSVSPGQQETQYF.